One sample yielded the 28 T cell receptor beta chains listed below, sequenced in a study of regulatory T cells in long-lasting Graves disease. Time point here: newly diagnosed GD, antithyroid drugs for less than 3 months. PBMC RNA was the source of the TCR library. The authors built TCR beta libraries using iRepertoire HTBI primers and Arm-PCR of CDR3 regions. Each CDR3 protein is one row after TCRdb ran MiXCR on the multiplex PCR reads. The sample yields 500,000 to 700,000 distinct CDR3 sequences, less than 20% seen once. These data were also filed under a second study, of T cells in Graves' hyperthyroidism and ophthalmopathy.

Sequencing used peripheral blood mononuclear cells (PBMCs), obtained at new diagnosis, from a patient treated with antithyroid drugs. The receptors shown here come from a woman in her thirties with Graves disease.

The J gene is TRBJ2-1, the V gene TRBV30; 7 bases agree with TRBD2. The CDR3 sequence is 13 residues long. The germline V gene has CDR1 GTSNPN and CDR2 SVGIG (reference sequence). With V trimmed by 7 bases and J by 3 bases, 6 bases remained unmatched. The CDR3 DNA reads as TGTGCCTTCGGGGCTAGCGGCTACAATGAGCAGTTCTTC. Translating gives CAFGASGYNEQFF.

The V gene is TRBV10-3, the J gene TRBJ2-5; 9 bases are a match to TRBD1. CDR3 length: 14 amino acids. V shed 6 bases, J shed 1 base, and the junction held 3 bases outside the gene matches. Per the germline V gene, CDR1 is ENHRY and CDR2 is SYGVKD. CDR3 residues: CAIRTDRGQETQYF. In DNA form, the CDR3 reads TGTGCCATCAGAACGGACAGGGGCCAAGAGACCCAGTACTTC.

The chain uses TRBV28 and TRBJ1-1; 7 positions agree with TRBD1. The length of the CDR3 is 12 residues. V trimming: 7 bases; J trimming: 8 bases; junction bases outside the gene matches: 7. CDR1 and CDR2 (germline): MDHEN, SYDVKM. The CDR3 region is CASKTQGIEAFF. For the CDR3, the DNA is TGTGCCAGCAAGACACAGGGGATAGAAGCTTTCTTT.

This clonotype was found many times. This rearrangement joins TRBV28 to TRBJ1-5; TRBD1 is a possible D gene (5 bases). Germline assignment: CDR1 MDHEN and CDR2 SYDVKM. CDR3 length equals 14 residues. Trimming removed 8 bases from V and 3 bases from J, with 14 bases in between. As DNA, the CDR3 is TGTGCCAGCCGACATGACAGAGCCAATCAGCCCCAGCATTTT. This encodes CASRHDRANQPQHF.

The rearrangement links TRBV12-3 or TRBV12-4 to TRBJ1-2; TRBD1 might be the D (6 bases). V was cut by 8 bases and J by 7 bases, with 14 bases left in between. The CDR3 covers 12 residues. In DNA form, the CDR3 reads TGTGCCAGCGGCTCCCGGGGGGCTGGCTACACCTTC. This encodes CASGSRGAGYTF.

This clonotype was detected many times. The chain links TRBV28 to TRBJ1-3; D is possibly TRBD1 (6 bases). V lost 5 bases, J lost 0 bases, and 14 bases lay in between. The CDR3 is made up of 16 amino acids. Germline V gene data show CDR1 as MDHEN and CDR2 as SYDVKM. The CDR3 DNA reads as TGTGCCAGCAGTCCCCCCCTACAGGGCTCTGGAAACACCATATATTTT. Its translation: CASSPPLQGSGNTIYF. The full variable domain, its missing parts supplied by reference TRBV28 and TRBJ1-3, is DVKVTQSSRYLVKRTGEKVFLECVQDMDHENMFWYRQDPGLGLRLIYFSYDVKMKEKGDIPEGYSVSREKKERFSLILESASTNQTSMYLCASSPPLQGSGNTIYFGEGSWLTVV.

The V call is TRBV10-3, the J call TRBJ1-1; perhaps TRBD1 as D (5 bases). This CDR3 spans 13 amino acids. The V gene lost 8 bases and the J gene lost 6 bases, with 16 bases spanning the gap. Germline V CDR1 and CDR2: ENHRY, SYGVKD. The CDR3 reads CAIGRQGISEAFF. In DNA, the CDR3 is TGTGCCATCGGCAGGCAGGGTATTTCTGAAGCTTTCTTT.

Of note for this clonotype: A much larger clone differs by one base, so this may be a read error. V is TRBV7-9 and J is TRBJ2-1, with D uncertain. The better agreement between TRBJ2-5 and the DNA end casts doubt on the J call. Germline lookup yields CDR1 SEHNR and CDR2 FQNEAQ (reference sequence). CDR3 length: 13 residues. In DNA form, the CDR3 reads TGTGCCAGCAGCTCGGCTCAACAAGAGATCCAGTACTTC. It encodes CASSSAQQEIQYF.

This clonotype was detected only a few times. The J gene is TRBJ2-4, the V gene TRBV6-1; D gene uncertain. The CDR3 spans 15 residues. Germline V gene data show CDR1 as MNHNS and CDR2 as SASEGT. V was pared by 7 bases and J by 0 bases, with 13 bases between. CDR3 DNA: TGTGCCAGCAAGTTCGAGTTAATAGCCAAAAACATTCAGTACTTC. It specifies CASKFELIAKNIQYF.

On this clonotype: A junction boundary mismatches the germline segment, possibly from a read error. The chain carries TRBV7-2 and TRBJ2-7, with D possibly being TRBD1 (6 bases). The CDR3 loop spans 17 amino acids. Germline CDR1 reads SGHTA; CDR2 reads FQGNSA. The CDR3 sequence: CAGSLVTGLIVPYEQYF. The CDR3 coding sequence is TGTGCCGGCAGCTTAGTAACAGGGCTGATTGTTCCCTACGAGCAGTACTTC.

This clonotype was counted at least ten times. V and J are TRBV6-5 and TRBJ2-5, with D perhaps TRBD1 (6 bases). This CDR3 spans 15 amino acids. Germline assignment: CDR1 MNHEY and CDR2 SVGAGI. Trimming left V 4 bases short and J 2 bases short, with 14 bases between. In DNA form, the CDR3 reads TGTGCCAGCAGTTTGACGCGAGGGGGTCAAGAGACCCAGTACTTC. It specifies CASSLTRGGQETQYF.

This clonotype was seen many times. CDR3 loop: CASRGKGTGIYEQYF. The CDR3 coding sequence is TGTGCCAGCAGGGGAAAAGGGACGGGGATCTACGAGCAGTACTTC. The rearrangement links TRBV27 to TRBJ2-7; either TRBD1 or TRBD2 may supply D (5 bases each). Germline CDR1 reads MNHEY; CDR2 reads SMNVEV (reference sequence). The CDR3 has 15 residues. Trimming shortened V by 6 bases and J by 3 bases, and 18 bases separated the two germline ends.

This clonotype was detected ten times or more. This chain joins TRBV29-1 and TRBJ2-7; D remains ambiguous. CDR3 size: 12 residues. Germline-derived CDR1 and CDR2 are SQVTM and ANQGSEA. V lost 4 bases to trimming and J lost 3 bases, with 10 bases between them. This CDR3 reads CSVAVSGYEQYF. The CDR3, as DNA: TGCAGCGTTGCGGTTTCGGGCTACGAGCAGTACTTC.

This chain joins TRBV27 and TRBJ1-5, with D maybe TRBD1 (6 bases). There are 14 residues in the CDR3. Deletions cut 6 bases from V and 5 bases from J, with 14 bases between. Germline V gene lookup returns CDR1 MNHEY and CDR2 SMNVEV (reference sequence). In nucleotides, the CDR3 is TGTGCCAGCAGGCGCCGGGACACCTATCAGCCCCAGCATTTT. This translates into CASRRRDTYQPQHF.

A few counts support this clonotype. This chain joins TRBV7-6 and TRBJ2-1; the match to TRBD2 covers 7 bases. CDR3 length: 14 residues. Trimming at V came to 9 bases and at J to 5 bases, leaving 10 bases not matched to a gene. The germline CDR1 and CDR2 sequences are SGHVS and FNYEAQ. The CDR3 is CASKEWTRNNEQFF. The CDR3 DNA is TGTGCCAGTAAAGAGTGGACTAGAAACAATGAGCAGTTCTTC.

The J gene is TRBJ1-3, the V gene TRBV7-9; a weak D match, TRBD1 (5 bases). In germline, CDR1 is SEHNR, CDR2 FQNEAQ (reference sequence). The germline V and J ends were trimmed by 5 bases and 2 bases, with 10 bases remaining between them. CDR3 length equals 14 residues. In nucleotides, the CDR3 is TGTGCCAGCAGCCGCCGGGACCCTGGAAACACCATATATTTT. Translation: CASSRRDPGNTIYF.

Ten or more counts support this clonotype. The chain combines TRBV28 with TRBJ2-1; D gene ambiguous. Germline assignment: CDR1 MDHEN and CDR2 SYDVKM. The CDR3 runs to 14 residues. Trimming cost V 4 bases and J 0 bases, with 7 bases left between them. The CDR3 DNA sequence: TGTGCCAGCAGTTACTTAAGCTCCTACAATGAGCAGTTCTTC. It codes for CASSYLSSYNEQFF.

This chain connects TRBV14 to TRBJ1-2, with D unclear. Germline V CDR1 and CDR2: SGHDN, FVKESK. V was pared by 3 bases and J by 0 bases, with 8 bases between. The CDR3 sequence is 14 residues long. The CDR3 loop is CASSQWVTNYGYTF. CDR3 coding DNA: TGTGCCAGCAGCCAGTGGGTTACTAACTATGGCTACACCTTC.

This clonotype has just a few counts. The V gene is TRBV4-2, the J gene TRBJ2-3; D ambiguous. The CDR3 runs 17 residues. V gave up 2 bases and J gave up 3 bases, with 18 bases separating them. CDR1 and CDR2 (germline): LGHNA, YNFKEQ. This CDR3 reads CASSQSGGPMETDTQYF. The CDR3 DNA follows: TGTGCCAGCAGCCAATCTGGCGGCCCAATGGAGACAGATACGCAGTATTTT.

This clonotype was seen ten or more times. The chain employs TRBV24-1 and TRBJ1-1; 12 bases line up with TRBD1. Germline CDR1 KGHDR, CDR2 SFDVKD. The CDR3 has 15 residues. Trimming at V came to 4 bases and at J to 4 bases, leaving 3 bases not matched to a gene. In nucleotides, the CDR3 is TGTGCCACCAGTGAAGGGACAGGGGGCCCCACTGAAGCTTTCTTT. This translates into CATSEGTGGPTEAFF.

This chain uses TRBV6-1 with TRBJ1-2; 9 bases align to TRBD1. The CDR3 loop spans 16 amino acids. V gave up 11 bases and J gave up 7 bases; unmatched junction bases: 20. The germline V gene encodes CDR1 MNHNS and CDR2 SASEGT. Here the CDR3 DNA reads TGTGCCGTATCCCCCGGACAGGGGTTTGGATTTGGTGGCTACACCTTC. Encoded protein: CAVSPGQGFGFGGYTF.

This clonotype was found many times. V usage is TRBV11-2 and J usage is TRBJ1-5, with 8 bases matching TRBD1. This CDR3 spans 17 amino acids. Germline V gives CDR1 SGHAT, CDR2 FQNNGV. Unmatched junction bases numbered 10, after V lost 1 base and J lost 5 bases. The CDR3 DNA sequence: TGTGCCAGCAGCTTAGGTGCCTGGACAGGGACCGATCAGCCCCAGCATTTT. It encodes CASSLGAWTGTDQPQHF.

This clonotype occurred a few times. The V and J genes are TRBV15 and TRBJ2-7; the D call may be TRBD1 or TRBD2 (5 bases each). V lost 5 bases, J lost 0 bases, and 14 bases lay in between. The CDR3 consists of 15 residues. Germline CDR1 reads LNHNV; CDR2 reads YYDKDF (reference sequence). The CDR3, as DNA: TGTGCCACCAGCCGAGGGGCGGTAGGCTCCTACGAGCAGTACTTC. It translates to CATSRGAVGSYEQYF.

The J gene is TRBJ2-2, the V gene TRBV5-1; no clear D. Trimming took off 2 bases at V and 6 bases at J, with 8 bases between the two ends. Germline CDR1 and CDR2: SGHRS and YFSETQ. CDR3 size: 13 residues. The CDR3 nucleotides read TGCGCCAGCAGCTTTATGAGTTCCGGGGAGCTGTTTTTT. It specifies CASSFMSSGELFF. The whole variable domain, remainder taken from reference TRBV5-1 and TRBJ2-2, is KAGVTQTPRYLIKTRGQQVTLSCSPISGHRSVSWYQQTPGQGLQFLFEYFSETQRNKGNFPGRFSGRQFSNSRSEMNVSTLELGDSALYLCASSFMSSGELFFGEGSRLTVL.

The chain has TRBV10-1 and TRBJ2-1; D may be TRBD1 (6 bases). The CDR3 totals 14 residues. V was shortened by 8 bases and J by 5 bases, with 16 bases between the two germline ends. Germline V gene lookup returns CDR1 WNHNN and CDR2 SYGVQD (reference sequence). CDR3 sequence: CASGRQVANNEQFF. The CDR3 bases are TGCGCCAGCGGAAGACAGGTGGCGAACAATGAGCAGTTCTTC.

This clonotype was seen repeatedly, ten times or more. The chain employs TRBV11-3 and TRBJ1-1; 10 bases map to TRBD1. Germline CDR1 and CDR2: SGHNT and YENEEA. The J segment lost 4 bases and the V segment lost 5 bases, leaving 4 bases of the junction unmatched. There are 14 residues in the CDR3. Written as DNA, the CDR3 is TGTGCCAGCAGCCCCGGACAGGGGGGCACTGAAGCTTTCTTT. The encoded protein is CASSPGQGGTEAFF.

In its sample, this clonotype was seen a few times. The DNA is omitted, as the CDR3 cannot be located on it reliably, and the CDR3 follows TCRdb's listing. The CDR3 sequence is CSVAEGAYLLRF. The chain uses TRBV29-1 and TRBJ1-4; TRBD1, the D gene given by the table, was not confirmed from the DNA. The CDR3 spans 12 amino acids, including both terminal residues. CDR1 SQVTM and CDR2 ANQGSEA come from the germline V gene.

This clonotype was counted ten times or more. This rearrangement joins TRBV6-1 to TRBJ1-2; 7 bases agree with TRBD1. CDR3 size: 16 residues. Germline CDR1 reads MNHNS; CDR2 reads SASEGT. J gave up 4 bases and V 5 bases, and 13 bases lay outside the gene matches. In DNA form, the CDR3 reads TGTGCCAGCAGTACCACCGGGACAGCGTTACTCTATGGCTACACCTTC. Protein: CASSTTGTALLYGYTF.